One sample yielded the 23 T cell receptor beta chains listed below, sequenced in a study of T-cell memory formation after mild COVID-19. TCRdb analysed the 5' RACE reads with MiXCR anew, one entry per CDR3 protein. The sample carries fewer than 200,000 distinct CDR3 sequences, 10% to 15% recorded once. Specimen: PBMCs or a T cell subset sorted from them (not recorded which). The receptors stem from a man younger than 35 who had mild COVID-19 (a few samples of this study predate the infection). Cell type and time point are not known.

The sample holds a few counts of this clonotype. The J gene is TRBJ2-5, the V gene TRBV7-3; 15 positions match TRBD2. Germline V CDR1 and CDR2: SGHTA, FQGTGA. The CDR3 extends over 17 amino acids. The V gene end was trimmed by 3 bases and the J gene end by 2 bases; junction bases not matched to a gene: 4. The CDR3 DNA follows: TGTGCCAGCAGCTTGGGACTAGCGGGGGGTCTACAAGAGACCCAGTACTTC. Translation gives CASSLGLAGGLQETQYF.

This chain joins TRBV7-2 and TRBJ2-6; possibly TRBD1 or TRBD2 for D (6 bases each). This CDR3 has 16 amino acids. The V and J ends lost 2 bases and 0 bases respectively, with 8 bases between them. From germline, CDR1 is SGHTA and CDR2 FQGNSA. CDR3 in amino acids: CASSLRGASGANVLTF. CDR3 coding DNA: TGTGCCAGCAGCTTAAGGGGGGCCTCTGGGGCCAACGTCCTGACTTTC.

The chain has TRBV3-1 and TRBJ2-5; tentatively, D is TRBD2 (6 bases). Trimming cost V 4 bases and J 3 bases, with 15 bases left between them. The CDR3 loop spans 15 amino acids. CDR1 and CDR2 from the germline V gene are LGHDT and YNNKEL (reference sequence). The DNA for the CDR3 is TGTGCCAGCAGCCGCTTAGGGCGGGGAAAAGAGACCCAGTACTTC. Translated: CASSRLGRGKETQYF.

This clonotype was found a few times. The chain uses TRBV9 and TRBJ2-1, with D maybe TRBD2 (5 bases). Germline V gene sequence: CDR1 SGDLS, CDR2 YYNGEE. V was trimmed by 2 bases and J by 2 bases, leaving 8 bases between them. The CDR3 runs 14 residues. CDR3 region: CASSVGKTYNEQFF. The CDR3 bases are TGTGCCAGCAGCGTCGGGAAAACCTACAATGAGCAGTTCTTC.

The chain uses TRBV4-2 and TRBJ2-3, with 10 bases fitting TRBD2. Germline-derived CDR1 and CDR2 are LGHNA and YNFKEQ. Unmatched junction bases numbered 11, after V lost 4 bases and J lost 1 base. The CDR3 is 18 amino acids. This chain's CDR3 is CASSLSSGSPVRTDTQYF. CDR3 nucleotide sequence: TGTGCCAGCAGCCTCTCTAGCGGGAGCCCCGTCCGCACAGATACGCAGTATTTT.

This clonotype was seen more than once but under ten times. CDR3 residues: CASSQEVLAGLFF. The CDR3 region has the DNA TGTGCCAGCAGCCAAGAGGTCTTAGCGGGTCTGTTCTTC. V is TRBV4-2 and J is TRBJ2-1, with TRBD2 matching over 7 bases. The CDR3 has 13 residues. Germline loops: CDR1 LGHNA, CDR2 YNFKEQ. V lost 0 bases and J lost 15; bases outside the gene matches: 8.

This clonotype was picked up a small number of times. This chain uses TRBV5-6 with TRBJ2-7; D remains ambiguous. CDR1 is SGHDT, CDR2 YYEEEE, per germline. V shed 0 bases and J shed 2 bases, with 9 bases lying between them. The CDR3 totals 14 residues. The DNA of the CDR3 is TGTGCCAGCAGCTTGGGCGGCAACCCCTACGAGCAGTACGTC. This gives the protein CASSLGGNPYEQYV.

This clonotype was counted between two and nine times. The rearrangement uses TRBV6-6 and TRBJ2-2; D is ambiguous. Trimming shortened V by 3 bases and J by 5 bases, and 10 bases separated the two germline ends. Germline V CDR1 and CDR2: MNHNY, SVGAGI (reference sequence). This CDR3 has 14 amino acids. The CDR3 loop is CASSYDGRTGELFF. The CDR3 coding sequence is TGTGCCAGCAGTTATGACGGACGAACCGGGGAGCTGTTTTTT.

This sequence joins TRBV7-2 and TRBJ2-7, with a possible D match to TRBD2 (5 bases). V lost 3 bases, J lost 0 bases, and 15 bases lay in between. Germline lookup yields CDR1 SGHTA and CDR2 FQGNSA. The CDR3 runs to 16 residues. The DNA for the CDR3 is TGTGCCAGCAGCTTGAGGGTCCCAGGAGACTCCTACGAGCAGTACTTC. It translates to CASSLRVPGDSYEQYF.

This clonotype was seen ten or more times. The chain joins TRBV20-1 to TRBJ2-2; the D gene is possibly TRBD2 (6 bases). CDR1 DFQATT and CDR2 SNEGSKA come from the germline V gene (reference sequence). This CDR3 comprises 16 residues. V dropped 0 bases and J dropped 0 bases, with 11 bases sitting between them. The CDR3 region has the DNA TGCAGTGCTAGAGATGCGGGGACGGCGAACACCGGGGAGCTGTTTTTT. This codes for CSARDAGTANTGELFF.

V gene TRBV5-1 combines with J gene TRBJ2-2; 11 nucleotides align to TRBD1. V lost 0 bases, J lost 4 bases, and 2 bases stayed unmatched. The CDR3 sequence is 16 residues long. Germline V gene data show CDR1 as SGHRS and CDR2 as YFSETQ. The CDR3 sequence is CASSLEGTGGTGELFF. DNA for the CDR3: TGCGCCAGCAGCTTGGAAGGGACAGGGGGCACCGGGGAGCTGTTTTTT.

The V call is TRBV6-6, the J call TRBJ2-3; 12 bases are shared with TRBD2. The CDR3 sequence is 15 residues long. Germline V gives CDR1 MNHNY, CDR2 SVGAGI (reference sequence). V gave up 8 bases and J gave up 4 bases; unmatched junction bases: 7. The CDR3 is CASGSSGGASDTQYF. DNA for the CDR3: TGTGCCAGCGGATCTAGCGGGGGGGCTTCAGATACGCAGTATTTT.

There are a few counts of this clonotype. This chain joins TRBV20-1 and TRBJ2-3; unclear D gene. Trimming cost V 0 bases and J 6 bases, with 7 bases left between them. The CDR3 consists of 12 residues. CDR1 and CDR2 from the germline V gene are DFQATT and SNEGSKA (reference sequence). In nucleotides, the CDR3 is TGCAGTGCTAGAGATTACGGGGATACGCAGTATTTT. Its translation is CSARDYGDTQYF.

The rearrangement uses TRBV7-9 and TRBJ2-3, with 8 positions matching TRBD2. The CDR3 totals 15 residues. V shed 3 bases, J shed 9 bases, and the junction held 11 bases outside the gene matches. The germline gives CDR1 SEHNR, CDR2 FQNEAQ (reference sequence). CDR3 nucleotide sequence: TGTGCCAGCAGCTTGAGGGGACTAGAAGGTGCGACGCAGTATTTT. Residues: CASSLRGLEGATQYF. Supplemented by reference TRBV7-9 and TRBJ2-3, the full variable domain reads DTGVSQNPRHKITKRGQNVTFRCDPISEHNRLYWYRQTLGQGPEFLTYFQNEAQLEKSRLLSDRFSAERPKGSFSTLEIQRTEQGDSAMYLCASSLRGLEGATQYFGPGTRLTVL.

This clonotype turned up a few times. The chain couples TRBV27 to TRBJ1-1; D gene ambiguous. Between the trimmed V and J ends, which lost 5 bases and 0 bases, there was a span of 7 bases. CDR1 and CDR2 from the germline V gene are MNHEY and SMNVEV (reference sequence). The CDR3 consists of 13 residues. In DNA, the CDR3 is TGTGCCAGCAGTCAGGTATTGAACACTGAAGCTTTCTTT. Protein: CASSQVLNTEAFF.

This clonotype was seen ten or more times. The chain employs TRBV10-3 and TRBJ2-2; 7 bases align to TRBD1. This CDR3 comprises 14 residues. The germline V gene has CDR1 ENHRY and CDR2 SYGVKD. J lost 3 bases, V lost 6 bases, and 4 bases had no gene match. The CDR3 here is CAIRRQGDTGELFF. Written as DNA, the CDR3 is TGTGCCATCAGAAGACAGGGTGACACCGGGGAGCTGTTTTTT.

This clonotype was found a few times. The V gene is TRBV3-1, the J gene TRBJ2-6, with D unclear. CDR1 is LGHDT, CDR2 YNNKEL, per germline (reference sequence). The CDR3 contains 15 residues. Trimming pared 1 base from V and 0 bases from J, leaving 4 bases between. CDR3 sequence reads: CASSQVSSGANVLTF. CDR3 nucleotide sequence: TGTGCCAGCAGCCAAGTAAGCTCTGGGGCCAACGTCCTGACTTTC.

The V call is TRBV7-9, the J call TRBJ2-1, with TRBD2 matching over 10 bases. Germline V gene sequence: CDR1 SEHNR, CDR2 FQNEAQ (reference sequence). V dropped 2 bases and J dropped 3; count of bases not matched to a gene: 4. The CDR3 sequence is 16 residues long. The CDR3 DNA is TGTGCCAGCAGCTTAAGTCTAGCGGGGGACTACAATGAGCAGTTCTTC. This codes for CASSLSLAGDYNEQFF.

This clonotype was picked up a small number of times. Here the CDR3 reads CASSLPGADTQYF. The DNA for the CDR3 is TGTGCCAGCAGCTTACCGGGAGCCGACACGCAGTATTTT. The gene calls are TRBV7-9 and TRBJ2-3, with D perhaps matching TRBD2 (6 bases). V was trimmed by 2 bases and J by 9 bases, leaving 12 bases between them. Germline assignment: CDR1 SEHNR and CDR2 FQNEAQ (reference sequence). The CDR3 length is 13 residues.

The J gene is TRBJ2-7, the V gene TRBV20-1; maybe TRBD1 (6 bases). Trimming shortened V by 0 bases and J by 3 bases, and 12 bases separated the two germline ends. Per the germline V gene, CDR1 is DFQATT and CDR2 is SNEGSKA (reference sequence). This CDR3 is built from 14 residues. The CDR3 reads CSARDSQGHYEQYF. CDR3 DNA sequence: TGCAGTGCTAGAGATTCCCAGGGGCACTACGAGCAGTACTTC.

V usage is TRBV7-6 and J usage is TRBJ2-1, with 9 bases aligning to TRBD1. This CDR3 contains 16 residues. Germline loops: CDR1 SGHVS, CDR2 FNYEAQ. The trim removed 5 bases at V and 3 bases at J, leaving 8 bases unmatched. The CDR3 DNA is TGTGCCAGCAGCATAAGCCGGGACAGGGTCTACAATGAGCAGTTCTTC. Protein sequence: CASSISRDRVYNEQFF.

The chain uses TRBV7-2 and TRBJ2-3; 15 positions agree with TRBD2. The germline V gene has CDR1 SGHTA and CDR2 FQGNSA. With 5 bases clipped from V and 4 bases from J, the junction kept 4 bases outside the gene matches. This CDR3 region has 16 residues. CDR3: CASSPRTSGGADTQYF. Written as DNA, the CDR3 is TGTGCCAGCAGCCCCAGGACTAGCGGGGGGGCAGATACGCAGTATTTT.

The table lists this clonotype with many counts. CDR3 protein: CASSLGTGVETQYF. CDR3 nucleotide sequence: TGCGCCAGCAGCTTGGGGACAGGGGTTGAGACCCAGTACTTC. The J gene is TRBJ2-5, the V gene TRBV5-1, with 9 bases matching TRBD1. The CDR3 totals 14 residues. Unmatched junction bases numbered 2, after V lost 0 bases and J lost 5 bases. The germline gives CDR1 SGHRS, CDR2 YFSETQ.